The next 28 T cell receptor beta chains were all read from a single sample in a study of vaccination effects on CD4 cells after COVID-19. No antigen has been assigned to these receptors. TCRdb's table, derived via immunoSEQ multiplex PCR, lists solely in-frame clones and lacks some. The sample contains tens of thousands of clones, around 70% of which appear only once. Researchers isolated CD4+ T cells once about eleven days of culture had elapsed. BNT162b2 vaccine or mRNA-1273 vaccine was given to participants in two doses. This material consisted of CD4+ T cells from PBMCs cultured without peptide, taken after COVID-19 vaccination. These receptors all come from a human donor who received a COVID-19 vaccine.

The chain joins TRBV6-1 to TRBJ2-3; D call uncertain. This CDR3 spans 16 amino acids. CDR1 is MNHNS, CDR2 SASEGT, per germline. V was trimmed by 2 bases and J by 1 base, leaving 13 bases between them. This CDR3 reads CASSEPPSLGTDTQYF. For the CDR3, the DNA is TGTGCCAGCAGTGAACCCCCTAGTTTGGGCACAGATACGCAGTATTTT.

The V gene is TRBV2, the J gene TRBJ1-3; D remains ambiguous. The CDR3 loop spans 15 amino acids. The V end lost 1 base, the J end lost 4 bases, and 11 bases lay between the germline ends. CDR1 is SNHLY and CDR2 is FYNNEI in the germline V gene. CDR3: CASSEVSPGGNTIYF. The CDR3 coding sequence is TGTGCCAGCAGTGAAGTATCCCCGGGGGGAAACACCATATATTTT. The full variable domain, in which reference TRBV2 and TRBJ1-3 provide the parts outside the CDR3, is EPEVTQTPSHQVTQMGQEVILRCVPISNHLYFYWYRQILGQKVEFLVSFYNNEISEKSEIFDDQFSVERPDGSNFTLKIRSTKLEDSAMYFCASSEVSPGGNTIYFGEGSWLTVV.

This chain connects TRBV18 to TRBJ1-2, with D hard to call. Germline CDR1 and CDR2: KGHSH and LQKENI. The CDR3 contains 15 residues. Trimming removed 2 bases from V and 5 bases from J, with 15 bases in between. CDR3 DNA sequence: TGTGCCAGCTCACCAGGGAGGGAATTTGTTTATGGCTACACCTTC. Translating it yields CASSPGREFVYGYTF.

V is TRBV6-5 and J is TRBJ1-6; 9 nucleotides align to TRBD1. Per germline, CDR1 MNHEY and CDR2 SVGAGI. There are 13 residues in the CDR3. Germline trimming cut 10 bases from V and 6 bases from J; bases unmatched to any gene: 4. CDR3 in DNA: TGTGCCACCGGGACAGGGCCTAATTCACCCCTCCACTTT. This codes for CATGTGPNSPLHF.

The CDR3 here is CASSATGYDTDTQYF. In DNA, the CDR3 is TGTGCCAGCAGCGCTACAGGTTATGACACAGATACGCAGTATTTT. This chain connects TRBV6-4 to TRBJ2-3, with D maybe TRBD1 (5 bases). V was clipped by 6 bases and J by 2 bases, with 15 bases between them. From germline, CDR1 is MRHNA and CDR2 SNTAGT. The CDR3 runs to 15 residues.

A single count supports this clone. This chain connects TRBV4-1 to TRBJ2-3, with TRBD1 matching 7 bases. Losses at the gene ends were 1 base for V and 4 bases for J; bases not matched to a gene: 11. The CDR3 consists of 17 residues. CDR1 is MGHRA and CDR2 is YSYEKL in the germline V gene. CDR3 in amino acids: CASSQGLDRDVADTQYF. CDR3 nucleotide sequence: TGCGCCAGCAGCCAAGGGCTCGACAGGGACGTCGCAGATACGCAGTATTTT.

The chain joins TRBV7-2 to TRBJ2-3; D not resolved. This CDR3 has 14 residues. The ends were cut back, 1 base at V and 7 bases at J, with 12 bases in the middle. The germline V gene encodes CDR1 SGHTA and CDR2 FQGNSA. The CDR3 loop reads CASSLGARTNTQYF. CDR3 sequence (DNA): TGTGCCAGCAGCTTAGGGGCCCGAACAAATACGCAGTATTTT. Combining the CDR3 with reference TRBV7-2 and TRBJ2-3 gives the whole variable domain GAGVSQSPSNKVTEKGKDVELRCDPISGHTALYWYRQSLGQGLEFLIYFQGNSAPDKSGLPSDRFSAERTGGSVSTLTIQRTQQEDSAVYLCASSLGARTNTQYFGPGTRLTVL.

The CDR3 here is CASSPRQSEETQYF. The CDR3 nucleotides are TGTGCCAGCTCACCGAGACAGTCGGAAGAGACCCAGTACTTC. The chain joins TRBV18 to TRBJ2-5, with D perhaps TRBD1 (5 bases). The CDR3 runs 14 residues. Trimming took 3 bases from V and 3 from J, leaving 11 bases between them. Germline CDR1 reads KGHSH; CDR2 reads LQKENI.

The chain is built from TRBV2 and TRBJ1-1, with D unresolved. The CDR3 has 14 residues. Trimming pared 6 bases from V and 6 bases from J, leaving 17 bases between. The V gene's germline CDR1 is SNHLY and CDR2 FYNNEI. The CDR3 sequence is CASSPSTLWAEAFF. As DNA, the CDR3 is TGTGCCAGCAGCCCTAGTACTTTATGGGCTGAAGCTTTCTTT.

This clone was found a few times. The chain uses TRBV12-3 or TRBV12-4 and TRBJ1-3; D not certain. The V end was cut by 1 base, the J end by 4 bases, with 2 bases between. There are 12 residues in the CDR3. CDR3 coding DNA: TGTGCCAGCAGTTTAGTGGGAAACACCATATATTTT. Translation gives CASSLVGNTIYF.

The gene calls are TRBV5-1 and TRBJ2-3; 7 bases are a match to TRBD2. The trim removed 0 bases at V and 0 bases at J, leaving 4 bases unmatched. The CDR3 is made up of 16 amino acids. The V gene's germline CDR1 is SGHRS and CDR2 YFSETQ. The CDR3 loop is CASSLGAGTSTDTQYF. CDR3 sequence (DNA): TGCGCCAGCAGCTTGGGAGCGGGGACTAGCACAGATACGCAGTATTTT.

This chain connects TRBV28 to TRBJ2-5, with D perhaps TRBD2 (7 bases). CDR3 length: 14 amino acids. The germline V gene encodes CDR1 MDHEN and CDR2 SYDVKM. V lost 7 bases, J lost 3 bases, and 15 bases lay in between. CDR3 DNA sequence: TGTGCCAGCACCAAAAGGGGGGGGAAAGAGACCCAGTACTTC. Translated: CASTKRGGKETQYF.

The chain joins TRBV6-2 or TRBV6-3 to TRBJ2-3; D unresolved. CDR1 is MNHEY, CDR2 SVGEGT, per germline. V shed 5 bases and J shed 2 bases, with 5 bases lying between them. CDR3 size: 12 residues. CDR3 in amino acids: CASSPNTDTQYF. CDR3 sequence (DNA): TGTGCCAGCAGTCCCAACACAGATACGCAGTATTTT.

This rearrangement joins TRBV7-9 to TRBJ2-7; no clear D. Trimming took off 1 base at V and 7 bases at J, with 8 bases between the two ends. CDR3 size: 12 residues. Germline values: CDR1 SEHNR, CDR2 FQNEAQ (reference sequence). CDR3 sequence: CASSLGVGEQYV. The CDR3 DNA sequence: TGTGCCAGCAGCTTAGGGGTGGGGGAGCAGTACGTC.

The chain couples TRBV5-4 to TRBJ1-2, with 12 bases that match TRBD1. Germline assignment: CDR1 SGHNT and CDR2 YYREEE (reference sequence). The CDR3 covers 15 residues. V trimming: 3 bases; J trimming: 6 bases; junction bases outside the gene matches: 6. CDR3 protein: CASSSFGTGGDGYTF. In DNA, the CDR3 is TGTGCCAGCAGCTCGTTTGGGACAGGGGGCGATGGCTACACCTTC.

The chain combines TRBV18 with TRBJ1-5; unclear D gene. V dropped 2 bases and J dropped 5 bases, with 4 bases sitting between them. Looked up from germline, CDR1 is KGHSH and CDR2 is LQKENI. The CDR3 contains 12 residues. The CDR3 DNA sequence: TGTGCCAGCTCACCAAGTGATCAGCCCCAGCATTTT. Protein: CASSPSDQPQHF.

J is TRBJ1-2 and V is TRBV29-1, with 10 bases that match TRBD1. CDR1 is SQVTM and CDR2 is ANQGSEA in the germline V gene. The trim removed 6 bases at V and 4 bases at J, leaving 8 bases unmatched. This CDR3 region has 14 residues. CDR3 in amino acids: CSVGGQGGVYGYTF. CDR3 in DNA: TGCAGCGTCGGCGGACAGGGGGGCGTCTATGGCTACACCTTC.

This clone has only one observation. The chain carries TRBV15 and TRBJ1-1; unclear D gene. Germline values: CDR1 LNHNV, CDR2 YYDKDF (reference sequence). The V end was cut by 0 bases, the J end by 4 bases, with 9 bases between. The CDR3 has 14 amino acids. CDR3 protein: CATSRDPWATEAFF. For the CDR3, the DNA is TGTGCCACCAGCAGAGATCCCTGGGCCACTGAAGCTTTCTTT.

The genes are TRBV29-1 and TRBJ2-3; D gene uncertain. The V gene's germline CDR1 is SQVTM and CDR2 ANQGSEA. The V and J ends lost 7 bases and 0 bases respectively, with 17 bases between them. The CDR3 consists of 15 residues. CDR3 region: CSAKGNRYSTDTQYF. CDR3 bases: TGCAGCGCTAAGGGTAACAGATACAGCACAGATACGCAGTATTTT.

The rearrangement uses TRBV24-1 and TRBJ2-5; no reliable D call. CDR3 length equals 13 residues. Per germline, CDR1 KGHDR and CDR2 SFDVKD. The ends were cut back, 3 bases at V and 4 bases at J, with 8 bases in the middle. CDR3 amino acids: CATSDGPGETQYF. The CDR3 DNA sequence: TGTGCCACCAGTGATGGTCCGGGAGAGACCCAGTACTTC.

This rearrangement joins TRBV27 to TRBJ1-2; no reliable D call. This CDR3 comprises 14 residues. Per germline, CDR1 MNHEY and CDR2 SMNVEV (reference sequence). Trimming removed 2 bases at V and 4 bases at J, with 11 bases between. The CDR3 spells CASSLLSGGYGYTF. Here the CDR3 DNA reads TGTGCCAGCAGTTTACTGTCAGGAGGCTATGGCTACACCTTC.

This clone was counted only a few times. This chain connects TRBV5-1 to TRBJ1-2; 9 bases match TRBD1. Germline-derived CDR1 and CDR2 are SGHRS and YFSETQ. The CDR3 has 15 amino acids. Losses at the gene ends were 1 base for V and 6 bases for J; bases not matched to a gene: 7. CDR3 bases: TGCGCCAGCAGCTTGCTTCAGGGACAGGGCGATGGCTACACCTTC. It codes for CASSLLQGQGDGYTF.

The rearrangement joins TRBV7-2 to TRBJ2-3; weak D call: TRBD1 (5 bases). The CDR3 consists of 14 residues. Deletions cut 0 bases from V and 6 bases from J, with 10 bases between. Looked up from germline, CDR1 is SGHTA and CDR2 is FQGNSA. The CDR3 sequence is CASSLARQLDTQYF. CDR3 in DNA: TGTGCCAGCAGCTTAGCGCGACAGCTGGATACGCAGTATTTT.

CDR3 residues: CASSPRQNYGYTF. The CDR3 nucleotides are TGTGCCAGCAGTCCAAGACAGAACTATGGCTACACCTTC. The J gene is TRBJ1-2, the V gene TRBV6-5, with a weak D call TRBD1 (5 bases). The CDR3 is 13 residues long. Germline CDR1 reads MNHEY; CDR2 reads SVGAGI. The V gene lost 5 bases and the J gene lost 2 bases, with 9 bases spanning the gap.

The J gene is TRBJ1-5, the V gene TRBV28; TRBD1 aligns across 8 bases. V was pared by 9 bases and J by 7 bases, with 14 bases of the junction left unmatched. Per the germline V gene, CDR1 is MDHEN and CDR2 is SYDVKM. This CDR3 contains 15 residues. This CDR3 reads CASAIFPGGQQPQHF. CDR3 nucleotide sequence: TGTGCCAGTGCCATTTTCCCAGGGGGCCAGCAGCCCCAGCATTTT.

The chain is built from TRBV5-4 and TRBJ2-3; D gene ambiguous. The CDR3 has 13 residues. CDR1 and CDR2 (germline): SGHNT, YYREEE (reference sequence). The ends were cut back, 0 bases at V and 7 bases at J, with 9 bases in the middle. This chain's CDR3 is CASSLVGSYTQYF. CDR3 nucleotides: TGTGCCAGCAGCTTGGTAGGGTCCTATACGCAGTATTTT.

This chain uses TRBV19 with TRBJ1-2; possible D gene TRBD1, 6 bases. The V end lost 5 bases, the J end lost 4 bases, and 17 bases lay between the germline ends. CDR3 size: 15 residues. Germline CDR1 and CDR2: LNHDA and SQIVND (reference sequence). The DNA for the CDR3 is TGTGCCAGTAGTGCACAGGGCCCCTGGGGCTATGGCTACACCTTC. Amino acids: CASSAQGPWGYGYTF.

The CDR3 nucleotides read TGCGCCAGCAGCCCCCTAGCGGGGGGGCACGATACGCAGTATTTT. It encodes CASSPLAGGHDTQYF. The genes are TRBV5-1 and TRBJ2-3, with 12 bases fitting TRBD2. This CDR3 comprises 15 residues. The ends lost 4 bases at V and 6 bases at J; junction bases unmatched: 6. Per germline, CDR1 SGHRS and CDR2 YFSETQ.